This T cell receptor (beta chain) derives from a study of shared clonotypes between healthy human individuals. The V gene's germline CDR1 is SQVTM and CDR2 ANQGSEA. V dropped 4 bases and J dropped 8 bases, with 11 bases sitting between them. The CDR3 is made up of 11 amino acids. A word on this clone: Its antigen is currently unknown.

Assay used: immunoSEQ multiplex PCR; TCRdb lists only in-frame clones, some missing. The sample shows some 900,000 clones, 60% to 85% of them seen only once. The study's findings and limits: The low donor count limited represented genetic and exposure-history diversity.

This clonotype was obtained from a man younger than 30 in good health. The material sequenced was memory CD4+ T cells sorted from blood. Subset in this sample: CD45RA-negative fraction. The rearrangement joins TRBV29-1 to TRBJ1-2, with D hard to call. CDR3 loop: CSVGSRGGYTF. CDR3 sequence (DNA): TGCAGCGTTGGGTCACGGGGAGGCTACACCTTC.